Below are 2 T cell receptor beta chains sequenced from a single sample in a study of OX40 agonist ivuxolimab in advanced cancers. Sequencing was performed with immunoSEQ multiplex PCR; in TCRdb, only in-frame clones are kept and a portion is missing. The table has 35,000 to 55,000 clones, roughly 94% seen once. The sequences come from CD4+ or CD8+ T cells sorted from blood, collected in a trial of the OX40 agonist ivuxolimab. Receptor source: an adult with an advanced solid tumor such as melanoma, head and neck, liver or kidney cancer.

CDR3 in amino acids: CAWRFLAEYYNEQFF. CDR3 sequence (DNA): TGTGCCTGGAGATTCCTAGCGGAGTACTACAATGAGCAGTTCTTC. This chain links TRBV30 with TRBJ2-1, with TRBD2 identical over 7 bases. CDR1 and CDR2 (germline): GTSNPN, SVGIG (reference sequence). V gave up 3 bases and J gave up 3 bases; unmatched junction bases: 8. The CDR3 has 15 residues.

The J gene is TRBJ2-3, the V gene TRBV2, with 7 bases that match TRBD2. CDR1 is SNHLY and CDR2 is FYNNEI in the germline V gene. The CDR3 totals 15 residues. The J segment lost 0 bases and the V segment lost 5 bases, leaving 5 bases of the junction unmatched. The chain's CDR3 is CASSTSVPSTDTQYF. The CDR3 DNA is TGTGCCAGCAGTACTAGCGTTCCTAGCACAGATACGCAGTATTTT.